The next 3 T cell receptor beta chains were all read from a single sample in a study of blood T cells in healthy people across ages. Combining a sample-barcoded 5' primer with a J-beta primer mix, a second PCR ran for about 7 to 11 cycles. MiXCR, run by TCRdb on the 5' RACE reads, gives a single entry per CDR3 protein. The repertoire consists of about 830,000 distinct CDR3 sequences, with roughly 60% occurring once and the leading ten covering about 20%. The specimen sequenced was blood. Source of these receptors: a man younger than 40 in good health.

J is TRBJ2-3 and V is TRBV3-1, with TRBD2 matching over 11 bases. CDR3 size: 17 residues. The V gene end was trimmed by 1 base and the J gene end by 2 bases; junction bases not matched to a gene: 5. From germline, CDR1 is LGHDT and CDR2 YNNKEL (reference sequence). This CDR3 reads CASSQGLAGSLTDTQYF. In DNA form, the CDR3 reads TGTGCCAGCAGCCAAGGACTAGCGGGGAGTCTCACAGATACGCAGTATTTT.

The table lists this clonotype with a count of one. This chain uses TRBV5-1 with TRBJ1-1; D is uncertain. Germline V CDR1 and CDR2: SGHRS, YFSETQ. The CDR3 spans 13 residues. V lost 7 bases and J 1 base, leaving 11 bases between the germline ends. The CDR3 DNA is TGCGCCAGCCGCCACGCGGGGAACACTGAAGCTTTCTTT. Translating it yields CASRHAGNTEAFF.

The chain uses TRBV7-2 and TRBJ1-2; a possible D gene is TRBD1 (5 bases). The CDR3 is 14 residues long. The V end lost 5 bases, the J end lost 7 bases, and 17 bases lay between the germline ends. CDR1 and CDR2 (germline): SGHTA, FQGNSA. The DNA of the CDR3 is TGTGCCAGCAGCCCTGGACATCTATGGGGTGGCTACACCTTC. Amino acid sequence: CASSPGHLWGGYTF.